This T cell receptor beta chain was recorded in a study of T-cell reconstitution after alpha-beta-depleted transplantation in children. The study's findings and limits: Several hundred rapidly expanded clones from non-depleted graft cells reportedly supplied alpha-beta T cells about two months post-transplant. By one year post-transplant, T-cell counts and diversity largely arose from T cells that were newly produced.

The V segment lost 5 bases and the J segment 2 bases; nucleotides outside the gene matches: 6. Germline CDR1 is SQVTM and CDR2 is ANQGSEA. This CDR3 comprises 13 residues. Ten or more counts support this clonotype. The target antigen is unknown. Unique molecular identifiers featured in how the TCRbeta library was prepared. Via MiXCR, TCRdb re-called the PCR reads, giving one row per CDR3 protein. This table has just under 250,000 distinct CDR3 sequences, roughly 25% appearing once. V usage is TRBV29-1 and J usage is TRBJ2-7; 7 bases agree with TRBD1. The material sequenced was PBMCs, taken before TCRalphabeta/CD19-depleted stem cell transplant. The TCR comes from a girl aged 2 to 9 with Fanconi anemia, due to receive a stem cell transplant. CDR3 sequence (DNA): TGCAGCGTTCTCGCAGGACAGGCCTACGAGCAGTACTTC. It specifies CSVLAGQAYEQYF.